A single sample is the source of the 24 T cell receptor beta chains below, sequenced in a study of cytomegalovirus exposure and HLA in healthy donors. In the PCR, 60 Vbeta and 13 Jbeta primers were used. Some clones are missing from TCRdb's copy, which holds only in-frame ones; the method was immunoSEQ multiplex PCR. This sample carries 150,000 to 200,000 clones, more than 65% of them seen once, and the ten largest clones take around 6.6%. The sequenced sample was PBMCs. All receptors derive from a man aged 45-60 years in good health and CMV-seropositive.

This chain links TRBV29-1 with TRBJ2-3; maybe TRBD2 (5 bases). The CDR3 runs to 13 residues. CDR1 is SQVTM and CDR2 is ANQGSEA in the germline V gene. The V end was cut by 4 bases, the J end by 0 bases, with 8 bases between. CDR3 sequence reads: CSVGGGSTDTQYF. As DNA, the CDR3 is TGCAGCGTTGGAGGCGGGAGCACAGATACGCAGTATTTT.

The count of this clone is one. The chain links TRBV30 to TRBJ2-5; possibly TRBD1 for D (5 bases). The V and J ends lost 8 bases and 3 bases respectively, with 10 bases between them. Per the germline V gene, CDR1 is GTSNPN and CDR2 is SVGIG (reference sequence). The CDR3 covers 11 residues. CDR3 amino acids: CALKGEETQYF. The CDR3 coding sequence is TGTGCCCTTAAAGGGGAAGAGACCCAGTACTTC.

The chain links TRBV7-9 to TRBJ2-7, with D tentatively TRBD2 (6 bases). V was clipped by 1 base and J by 3 bases, with 10 bases between them. This CDR3 is built from 14 residues. Germline assignment: CDR1 SEHNR and CDR2 FQNEAQ (reference sequence). CDR3 sequence reads: CASSLERAGYEQYV. For the CDR3, the DNA is TGTGCCAGCAGCTTAGAGCGGGCTGGCTACGAGCAGTACGTC.

V usage is TRBV6-5 and J usage is TRBJ1-4, with TRBD1 as a possible D gene (6 bases). This CDR3 spans 15 amino acids. Deletions cut 2 bases from V and 7 bases from J, with 14 bases between. Germline V gene data show CDR1 as MNHEY and CDR2 as SVGAGI. Written as DNA, the CDR3 is TGTGCCAGCAGTTACGGGGGCGCCAGGGTTGAAAAACTGTTTTTT. Its translation: CASSYGGARVEKLFF.

The genes are TRBV4-2 and TRBJ2-5, with 15 bases aligning to TRBD2. J lost 2 bases, V lost 0 bases, and 4 bases had no gene match. The V gene's germline CDR1 is LGHNA and CDR2 YNFKEQ. The CDR3 runs to 18 residues. DNA for the CDR3: TGTGCCAGCAGCCAAGATTCGGGACTAGCGGGGGGACAAGAGACCCAGTACTTC. This translates into CASSQDSGLAGGQETQYF.

The gene calls are TRBV6-5 and TRBJ1-1; possibly TRBD1 for D (6 bases). CDR3 length: 15 amino acids. The V end was cut by 1 base, the J end by 4 bases, with 13 bases between. Germline V CDR1 and CDR2: MNHEY, SVGAGI. The CDR3 loop reads CASSYLTGESTEAFF. CDR3 nucleotide sequence: TGTGCCAGCAGTTACTTGACAGGCGAAAGCACTGAAGCTTTCTTT.

The chain uses TRBV9 and TRBJ1-1; TRBD1 matches at 10 bases. This CDR3 spans 17 amino acids. Trimming cost V 4 bases and J 1 base; bases outside gene matches: 10. Germline V CDR1 and CDR2: SGDLS, YYNGEE. The CDR3 loop is CASSLGTGVGRNTEAFF. DNA for the CDR3: TGTGCCAGCAGCCTAGGGACAGGGGTAGGTCGGAACACTGAAGCTTTCTTT.

The chain joins TRBV19 to TRBJ2-7, with D possibly being TRBD1 (5 bases). This CDR3 spans 11 amino acids. With 6 bases removed from V and 6 bases from J, the gap between germline ends came to 9 bases. Per the germline V gene, CDR1 is LNHDA and CDR2 is SQIVND (reference sequence). This CDR3 reads CASRGPGEQYV. The CDR3 DNA is TGTGCCAGTAGGGGGCCCGGCGAGCAGTACGTC.

The rearrangement links TRBV29-1 to TRBJ1-4; possible D gene TRBD1, 6 bases. In germline, CDR1 is SQVTM, CDR2 ANQGSEA. This CDR3 comprises 13 residues. Trimming took 6 bases from V and 3 from J, leaving 11 bases between them. The DNA of the CDR3 is TGCAGCGTGACAGGAGTCTCTAATGAAAAACTGTTTTTT. Protein sequence: CSVTGVSNEKLFF.

The chain has TRBV19 and TRBJ1-1; no reliable D call. This CDR3 has 12 amino acids. Trimming stripped 3 bases from V and 6 bases from J, with 8 bases between. Germline assignment: CDR1 LNHDA and CDR2 SQIVND (reference sequence). DNA for the CDR3: TGTGCCAGTAGTATTGGGGAGGCTGAAGCTTTCTTT. Protein product: CASSIGEAEAFF.

The V gene is TRBV5-8, the J gene TRBJ1-4; 11 bases align to TRBD1. CDR1 and CDR2 (germline): SGHTS, YDEGEE. This CDR3 comprises 18 residues. After removal of 5 bases from V and 3 bases from J, the junction contained 12 bases not matched to a gene. DNA of the CDR3: TGTGCCAGCAGACCGGGACAGGGGGATGTTGGAGCTAATGAAAAACTGTTTTTT. It translates to CASRPGQGDVGANEKLFF.

V usage is TRBV5-4 and J usage is TRBJ1-6; 12 bases align to TRBD1. Unmatched junction bases numbered 6, after V lost 3 bases and J lost 5 bases. Germline lookup yields CDR1 SGHNT and CDR2 YYREEE (reference sequence). The CDR3 has 17 amino acids. The CDR3 loop is CASSSGTGGPNNSPLHF. In nucleotides, the CDR3 is TGTGCCAGCAGCTCCGGGACAGGGGGCCCTAATAATTCACCCCTCCACTTT.

V usage is TRBV19 and J usage is TRBJ2-1; 10 bases are shared with TRBD2. The germline V gene has CDR1 LNHDA and CDR2 SQIVND (reference sequence). V dropped 7 bases and J dropped 6; count of bases not matched to a gene: 12. This CDR3 contains 16 residues. CDR3 amino acids: CASTAQRGGRGNEQFF. DNA of the CDR3: TGTGCCAGTACCGCCCAGCGGGGGGGCCGGGGCAATGAGCAGTTCTTC. Using reference TRBV19 and TRBJ2-1 for the parts outside the CDR3, the full variable domain is DGGITQSPKYLFRKEGQNVTLSCEQNLNHDAMYWYRQDPGQGLRLIYYSQIVNDFQKGDIAEGYSVSREKKESFPLTVTSAQKNPTAFYLCASTAQRGGRGNEQFFGPGTRLTVL.

The chain combines TRBV7-9 with TRBJ2-7; 10 bases match TRBD1. Per germline, CDR1 SEHNR and CDR2 FQNEAQ (reference sequence). The CDR3 length is 16 residues. V lost 1 base and J lost 6; bases outside the gene matches: 9. The CDR3 nucleotides are TGTGCCAGCAGCTTAGGGGTCCCGGGACAGGGGACCGAGCAGTACTTC. It specifies CASSLGVPGQGTEQYF. The entire variable domain, with the rest obtained from reference TRBV7-9 and TRBJ2-7, is as follows: DTGVSQNPRHKITKRGQNVTFRCDPISEHNRLYWYRQTLGQGPEFLTYFQNEAQLEKSRLLSDRFSAERPKGSFSTLEIQRTEQGDSAMYLCASSLGVPGQGTEQYFGPGTRLTVT.

V and J are TRBV4-1 and TRBJ2-1; 10 nucleotides align to TRBD2. This CDR3 contains 16 residues. Germline values: CDR1 MGHRA, CDR2 YSYEKL. V lost 0 bases, J lost 7 bases, and 6 bases stayed unmatched. Here the CDR3 reads CASSQEKGLASNEQFF. As DNA, the CDR3 is TGCGCCAGCAGCCAAGAAAAGGGACTAGCGAGTAATGAGCAGTTCTTC.

A single count supports this clone. The chain uses TRBV6-1 and TRBJ1-6; TRBD1 might be the D (5 bases). The germline V gene has CDR1 MNHNS and CDR2 SASEGT. The CDR3 runs 15 residues. Trimming left V 3 bases short and J 7 bases short, with 13 bases between. CDR3 protein: CASSDRGDSNSPLHF. The CDR3 DNA is TGTGCCAGCAGTGATAGAGGGGACTCAAATTCACCCCTCCACTTT.

This clone was observed a handful of times. J is TRBJ2-5 and V is TRBV2; the match to TRBD1 covers 12 bases. The CDR3 loop spans 15 amino acids. Trimming removed 7 bases from V and 4 bases from J; junction bases left unmatched: 7. Germline V gene lookup returns CDR1 SNHLY and CDR2 FYNNEI. DNA for the CDR3: TGTGCCAGCAAGGGGGACAGGGGGCGAGGAGAGACCCAGTACTTC. This gives the protein CASKGDRGRGETQYF.

The gene calls are TRBV6-7 and TRBJ2-7; D perhaps matches TRBD2 (5 bases). TRBV6-7 is marked as an open reading frame, function uncertain. Trimming shortened V by 0 bases and J by 4 bases, and 22 bases separated the two germline ends. The CDR3 is 18 residues long. DNA of the CDR3: TGTGCCAGCAGTTACTCGAGTGGGAGCCAAGACGAACCTTACGAGCAGTACGTC. It translates to CASSYSSGSQDEPYEQYV.

This sequence joins TRBV4-1 and TRBJ2-2, with 9 bases that match TRBD1. The CDR3 length is 15 residues. The trim removed 1 base at V and 7 bases at J, leaving 4 bases unmatched. The germline CDR1 and CDR2 sequences are MGHRA and YSYEKL. The CDR3 protein is CASSQAGQGYGELFF. CDR3 nucleotides: TGCGCCAGCAGCCAAGCCGGACAGGGGTACGGGGAGCTGTTTTTT.

Points on this clone: One end of the junction is discordant with germline, which a read error may explain. The chain combines TRBV7-3 with TRBJ1-2; no firm D call. This CDR3 is built from 15 residues. Per germline, CDR1 SGHTA and CDR2 FQGTGA. CDR3 in DNA: TGCGCCAGCAGCCACGAAATCTTAGCTAACTATGGCTACACCTTC. This gives the protein CASSHEILANYGYTF. The full variable domain, completed using reference TRBV7-3 and TRBJ1-2, is GAGVSQTPSNKVTEKGKYVELRCDPISGHTALYWYRQSLGQGPEFLIYFQGTGAADDSGLPNDRFFAVRPEGSVSTLKIQRTERGDSAVYLCASSHEILANYGYTFGSGTRLTVV.

This chain joins TRBV28 and TRBJ1-1; a weak D match, TRBD1 (6 bases). Germline lookup yields CDR1 MDHEN and CDR2 SYDVKM. This CDR3 has 12 amino acids. The germline V and J ends were trimmed by 5 bases and 6 bases, with 10 bases remaining between them. CDR3 amino acids: CASSLQGSEAFF. Written as DNA, the CDR3 is TGTGCCAGCAGTCTACAGGGTTCTGAAGCTTTCTTT. Full variable domain (missing parts from reference TRBV28 and TRBJ1-1): DVKVTQSSRYLVKRTGEKVFLECVQDMDHENMFWYRQDPGLGLRLIYFSYDVKMKEKGDIPEGYSVSREKKERFSLILESASTNQTSMYLCASSLQGSEAFFGQGTRLTVV.

V gene TRBV11-2 combines with J gene TRBJ1-2, with 8 nucleotides matching TRBD1. Germline lookup yields CDR1 SGHAT and CDR2 FQNNGV. The length of the CDR3 is 14 residues. The ends lost 5 bases at V and 1 base at J; junction bases unmatched: 3. This CDR3 reads CASSQGASNYGYTF. The CDR3 nucleotides are TGTGCCAGCAGCCAGGGGGCGAGTAACTATGGCTACACCTTC.

The V and J genes are TRBV7-3 and TRBJ2-3; D is possibly TRBD1 (5 bases). The germline V gene has CDR1 SGHTA and CDR2 FQGTGA. The length of the CDR3 is 14 residues. Trimming cost V 0 bases and J 6 bases, with 10 bases left between them. The CDR3 is CASSLTGRVDTQYF. The DNA for the CDR3 is TGTGCCAGCAGCTTAACGGGGCGCGTCGATACGCAGTATTTT. The full variable domain, completed using reference TRBV7-3 and TRBJ2-3, is GAGVSQTPSNKVTEKGKYVELRCDPISGHTALYWYRQSLGQGPEFLIYFQGTGAADDSGLPNDRFFAVRPEGSVSTLKIQRTERGDSAVYLCASSLTGRVDTQYFGPGTRLTVL.

V and J are TRBV7-8 and TRBJ1-1; 10 bases line up with TRBD1. The CDR3 contains 15 residues. The V gene's germline CDR1 is SGHVS and CDR2 FQNEAQ. J lost 1 base, V lost 5 bases, and 4 bases had no gene match. In DNA form, the CDR3 reads TGTGCCAGCAGCCCACGGACAGGGGGGAACACTGAAGCTTTCTTT. This codes for CASSPRTGGNTEAFF.